Listed here are 8 T cell receptor beta chains from one sample, sequenced in a study of CD8 T cells in ankylosing spondylitis. TCRdb fed the 5' RACE reads into MiXCR, producing one record per CDR3 protein. The table has around 120,000 distinct CDR3 sequences, roughly 13% seen once. The material sequenced was blood, either unsorted or a sorted T cell fraction (not recorded which). These receptors were collected from a female donor with ankylosing spondylitis or in good health (not recorded which).

This clonotype came up a few times. The V and J genes are TRBV9 and TRBJ1-1; possibly TRBD1 for D (5 bases). The CDR3 is 14 residues long. Trimming cost V 0 bases and J 3 bases, with 9 bases left between them. Germline CDR1 reads SGDLS; CDR2 reads YYNGEE. Here the CDR3 DNA reads TGTGCCAGCAGCGTAGTCGGGGCGGACACTGAAGCTTTCTTT. Amino acid sequence: CASSVVGADTEAFF. Variable domain in full (rest from reference TRBV9 and TRBJ1-1): DSGVTQTPKHLITATGQRVTLRCSPRSGDLSVYWYQQSLDQGLQFLIQYYNGEERAKGNILERFSAQQFPDLHSELNLSSLELGDSALYFCASSVVGADTEAFFGQGTRLTVV.

The chain uses TRBV5-1 and TRBJ2-7; D possibly corresponds to TRBD2 (6 bases). V was shortened by 1 base and J by 5 bases, with 13 bases between the two germline ends. Germline CDR1 and CDR2: SGHRS and YFSETQ. There are 14 residues in the CDR3. Written as DNA, the CDR3 is TGCGCCAGCAGCTTGATGGGGGGTGGTAACGAGCAGTACTTC. Its translation is CASSLMGGGNEQYF.

This sequence joins TRBV20-1 and TRBJ2-2; TRBD2 matches at 8 bases. The V gene's germline CDR1 is DFQATT and CDR2 SNEGSKA (reference sequence). V was pared by 7 bases and J by 5 bases, with 6 bases of the junction left unmatched. This CDR3 has 13 amino acids. The CDR3 DNA sequence: TGCAGTGTCGGGAGGGAGTGGACCGGGGAGCTGTTTTTT. Protein: CSVGREWTGELFF.

This clonotype has more than one count but fewer than ten. This chain uses TRBV7-9 with TRBJ2-3, with D perhaps TRBD2 (7 bases). CDR1 is SEHNR and CDR2 is FQNEAQ in the germline V gene (reference sequence). Trimming stripped 2 bases from V and 0 bases from J, with 12 bases between. This CDR3 has 16 amino acids. CDR3: CASSLPRGASTDTQYF. CDR3 bases: TGTGCCAGCAGCTTACCACGGGGGGCTAGCACAGATACGCAGTATTTT.

The DNA for the CDR3 is TGTGCCAGCGCGGGAGGGGGCCGGGGCAATGAGCAGTTCTTC. Protein sequence: CASAGGGRGNEQFF. The gene calls are TRBV11-3 and TRBJ2-1, with 9 bases lining up with TRBD2. The germline V gene encodes CDR1 SGHNT and CDR2 YENEEA. The CDR3 totals 14 residues. Trimming cost V 8 bases and J 6 bases; bases outside gene matches: 8.

This clonotype appeared a few times. The chain combines TRBV5-1 with TRBJ2-1; 8 positions match TRBD2. This CDR3 is built from 16 residues. V lost 4 bases and J lost 3; bases outside the gene matches: 9. The germline CDR1 and CDR2 sequences are SGHRS and YFSETQ. The chain's CDR3 is CASSLRRSGGYNEQFF. Written as DNA, the CDR3 is TGCGCCAGCAGCCTGAGGCGGAGCGGGGGCTACAATGAGCAGTTCTTC.

This clonotype was counted a few times. The CDR3 sequence is CATSSGTHQETQYF. The CDR3 nucleotides are TGTGCCACCTCCTCCGGGACGCATCAAGAGACCCAGTACTTC. The gene calls are TRBV15 and TRBJ2-5; D possibly uses TRBD1 or TRBD2 (5 bases each). In germline, CDR1 is LNHNV, CDR2 YYDKDF (reference sequence). V was trimmed by 8 bases and J by 2 bases, leaving 15 bases between them. This CDR3 spans 14 amino acids.

This clonotype has at least ten counts. The rearrangement uses TRBV5-1 and TRBJ2-2, with D tentatively TRBD2 (5 bases). Between the trimmed V and J ends, which lost 0 bases and 4 bases, there was a span of 10 bases. CDR3 length: 15 residues. CDR1 is SGHRS, CDR2 YFSETQ, per germline. The CDR3 sequence is CASSLGEPSTGELFF. In nucleotides, the CDR3 is TGCGCCAGCAGCTTGGGGGAGCCGAGCACCGGGGAGCTGTTTTTT. Variable domain in full (rest from reference TRBV5-1 and TRBJ2-2): KAGVTQTPRYLIKTRGQQVTLSCSPISGHRSVSWYQQTPGQGLQFLFEYFSETQRNKGNFPGRFSGRQFSNSRSEMNVSTLELGDSALYLCASSLGEPSTGELFFGEGSRLTVL.